This is a list of T cell receptor beta chains from one sample in a study of patients and donors after allogeneic stem cell transplantation. A single record per CDR3 protein comes from TCRdb applying MiXCR to the RT-PCR reads. The sample shows more than 55,000 distinct CDR3 sequences, roughly 13% of them seen only once. Sequencing was performed on blood, either unsorted or a sorted T cell fraction (not recorded which). These TCRs come from a human donor who was either an allogeneic HSCT recipient or a stem cell or donor lymphocyte infusion donor (not recorded which). It is not recorded whose cells these are; they may come from a transplant donor. CDR3s include the opening cysteine and the closing phenylalanine or tryptophan. D genes are given only for firm matches. Size tells how often a clone was seen (once, few, many) or the class of an expanded clone, and some rows leave it out.

D gene: -
clone size: few
J gene: TRBJ2-7
V gene: TRBV27
CDR3 DNA: TGTGCCAGCAGTGCCGCAGCCGAGCAGTACTTC
CDR3 protein: CASSAAAEQYF

D gene: TRBD1
clone size: -
J gene: TRBJ2-7
V gene: TRBV29-1
CDR3 DNA: TGCAGCGTTGAAAAGGACAGGGACGAGTCCTACGAGCAGTACTTC
CDR3 protein: CSVEKDRDESYEQYF

D gene: TRBD2
clone size: few
J gene: TRBJ2-7
V gene: TRBV20-1
CDR3 DNA: TGCAGTGCTGGAGGACTAGCGGGAGCGGGAGAGCAGTACTTC
CDR3 protein: CSAGGLAGAGEQYF

D gene: -
clone size: few
J gene: TRBJ2-2
V gene: TRBV6-2/TRBV6-3
CDR3 DNA: TGTGCCACCCAGGGCCCGAGTGGGACCGGGGAGCTGTTTTTT
CDR3 protein: CATQGPSGTGELFF

D gene: -
clone size: few
J gene: TRBJ2-3
V gene: TRBV20-1
CDR3 DNA: TGCAGTGCTTACAGACCCGGGGAGGATACGCAGTATTTT
CDR3 protein: CSAYRPGEDTQYF

D gene: -
clone size: few
J gene: TRBJ2-1
V gene: TRBV30
CDR3 DNA: TGTGCCTGGAGGCAAGGTTATGAGCAGTTCTTC
CDR3 protein: CAWRQGYEQFF

D gene: -
clone size: -
J gene: TRBJ2-5
V gene: TRBV5-1
CDR3 DNA: TGCGCCAGCAGCTTAGGAGCAGGTGGCGTATCAGAGACCCAGTACTTC
CDR3 protein: CASSLGAGGVSETQYF

D gene: TRBD1
clone size: -
J gene: TRBJ2-7
V gene: TRBV9
CDR3 DNA: TGTGCCAGCAGCCCCCGGACAGGGGACTACGAGCAGTACTTC
CDR3 protein: CASSPRTGDYEQYF

D gene: TRBD1
clone size: many
J gene: TRBJ1-5
V gene: TRBV27
CDR3 DNA: TGTGCCAGCAGTCGACAGGGAAGGGATCAGCCCCAGCATTTT
CDR3 protein: CASSRQGRDQPQHF

D gene: -
clone size: many
J gene: TRBJ1-3
V gene: TRBV7-8
CDR3 DNA: TGTGCCAGCAGCTTAGTAGGCTCTGGAAACACCATATATTTT
CDR3 protein: CASSLVGSGNTIYF

D gene: -
clone size: many
J gene: TRBJ1-5
V gene: TRBV15
CDR3 DNA: TGTGCCACCAGCAGAGGACAGGCCGATCAGCCCCAGCATTTT
CDR3 protein: CATSRGQADQPQHF

D gene: TRBD1
clone size: few
J gene: TRBJ1-6
V gene: TRBV27
CDR3 DNA: TGTGCCAGCAGTCCGCGGGGGACAGGGGCCTTCGGGAATTCACCCCTCCACTTT
CDR3 protein: CASSPRGTGAFGNSPLHF

D gene: -
clone size: few
J gene: TRBJ1-1
V gene: TRBV19
CDR3 DNA: TGTGCCAGTAGTATAGTGGCGGCGAACACTGAAGCTTTCTTT
CDR3 protein: CASSIVAANTEAFF

D gene: -
clone size: few
J gene: TRBJ2-1
V gene: TRBV12-3/TRBV12-4
CDR3 DNA: TGTGCCAGCCGGCAAAGGGCCAATGAGCAGTTCTTC
CDR3 protein: CASRQRANEQFF

D gene: TRBD2
clone size: few
J gene: TRBJ2-1
V gene: TRBV20-1
CDR3 DNA: TGCAGTGCTCGAATAGCGGGAGGTTTTAATGAGCAGTTCTTC
CDR3 protein: CSARIAGGFNEQFF

D gene: TRBD2
clone size: -
J gene: TRBJ2-1
V gene: TRBV5-1
CDR3 DNA: TGCGCCAGCAGCTTGGACGTCGGGAGGGGATACAATGAGCAGTTCTTC
CDR3 protein: CASSLDVGRGYNEQFF

D gene: -
clone size: few
J gene: TRBJ2-7
V gene: TRBV21-1
CDR3 DNA: TGTGCCAGCAGCAAAGGGAGCGGGTGGAGCTCCTACGAGCAGTACTTC
CDR3 protein: CASSKGSGWSSYEQYF

D gene: -
clone size: few
J gene: TRBJ2-3
V gene: TRBV20-1
CDR3 DNA: TGCAGTGCTCTCAGGGGTTGGGCAACCAACTCCACAGATACGCAGTATTTT
CDR3 protein: CSALRGWATNSTDTQYF

D gene: -
clone size: many
J gene: TRBJ1-5
V gene: TRBV6-6
CDR3 DNA: TGTGCCAGCAGTTACTCGAGTTCTAGAGCCGGGAAGGTGACAAGCAATCAGCCCCAGCATTTT
CDR3 protein: CASSYSSSRAGKVTSNQPQHF

D gene: -
clone size: few
J gene: TRBJ1-2
V gene: TRBV2
CDR3 DNA: TGTGCCAGCAGCATTCTGACCGGGAGCTATGGCTACACCTTC
CDR3 protein: CASSILTGSYGYTF

D gene: -
clone size: many
J gene: TRBJ1-2
V gene: TRBV27
CDR3 DNA: TGTGCCAGCAGCCTTACTACGGGACATCCCGGCTACACCTTC
CDR3 protein: CASSLTTGHPGYTF

D gene: -
clone size: many
J gene: TRBJ1-3
V gene: TRBV20-1
CDR3 DNA: TGCAGTGCTAAGAGCTCTGGAAACACCATATATTTT
CDR3 protein: CSAKSSGNTIYF

D gene: -
clone size: -
J gene: TRBJ2-1
V gene: TRBV15
CDR3 DNA: TGTGCCACCAGCAGAGATCGGAATGAGCAGTTCTTC
CDR3 protein: CATSRDRNEQFF

D gene: -
clone size: -
J gene: TRBJ1-2
V gene: TRBV12-3/TRBV12-4
CDR3 DNA: TGTGCCAGCAGCCCGACGGGTTATGGCTACACCTTC
CDR3 protein: CASSPTGYGYTF